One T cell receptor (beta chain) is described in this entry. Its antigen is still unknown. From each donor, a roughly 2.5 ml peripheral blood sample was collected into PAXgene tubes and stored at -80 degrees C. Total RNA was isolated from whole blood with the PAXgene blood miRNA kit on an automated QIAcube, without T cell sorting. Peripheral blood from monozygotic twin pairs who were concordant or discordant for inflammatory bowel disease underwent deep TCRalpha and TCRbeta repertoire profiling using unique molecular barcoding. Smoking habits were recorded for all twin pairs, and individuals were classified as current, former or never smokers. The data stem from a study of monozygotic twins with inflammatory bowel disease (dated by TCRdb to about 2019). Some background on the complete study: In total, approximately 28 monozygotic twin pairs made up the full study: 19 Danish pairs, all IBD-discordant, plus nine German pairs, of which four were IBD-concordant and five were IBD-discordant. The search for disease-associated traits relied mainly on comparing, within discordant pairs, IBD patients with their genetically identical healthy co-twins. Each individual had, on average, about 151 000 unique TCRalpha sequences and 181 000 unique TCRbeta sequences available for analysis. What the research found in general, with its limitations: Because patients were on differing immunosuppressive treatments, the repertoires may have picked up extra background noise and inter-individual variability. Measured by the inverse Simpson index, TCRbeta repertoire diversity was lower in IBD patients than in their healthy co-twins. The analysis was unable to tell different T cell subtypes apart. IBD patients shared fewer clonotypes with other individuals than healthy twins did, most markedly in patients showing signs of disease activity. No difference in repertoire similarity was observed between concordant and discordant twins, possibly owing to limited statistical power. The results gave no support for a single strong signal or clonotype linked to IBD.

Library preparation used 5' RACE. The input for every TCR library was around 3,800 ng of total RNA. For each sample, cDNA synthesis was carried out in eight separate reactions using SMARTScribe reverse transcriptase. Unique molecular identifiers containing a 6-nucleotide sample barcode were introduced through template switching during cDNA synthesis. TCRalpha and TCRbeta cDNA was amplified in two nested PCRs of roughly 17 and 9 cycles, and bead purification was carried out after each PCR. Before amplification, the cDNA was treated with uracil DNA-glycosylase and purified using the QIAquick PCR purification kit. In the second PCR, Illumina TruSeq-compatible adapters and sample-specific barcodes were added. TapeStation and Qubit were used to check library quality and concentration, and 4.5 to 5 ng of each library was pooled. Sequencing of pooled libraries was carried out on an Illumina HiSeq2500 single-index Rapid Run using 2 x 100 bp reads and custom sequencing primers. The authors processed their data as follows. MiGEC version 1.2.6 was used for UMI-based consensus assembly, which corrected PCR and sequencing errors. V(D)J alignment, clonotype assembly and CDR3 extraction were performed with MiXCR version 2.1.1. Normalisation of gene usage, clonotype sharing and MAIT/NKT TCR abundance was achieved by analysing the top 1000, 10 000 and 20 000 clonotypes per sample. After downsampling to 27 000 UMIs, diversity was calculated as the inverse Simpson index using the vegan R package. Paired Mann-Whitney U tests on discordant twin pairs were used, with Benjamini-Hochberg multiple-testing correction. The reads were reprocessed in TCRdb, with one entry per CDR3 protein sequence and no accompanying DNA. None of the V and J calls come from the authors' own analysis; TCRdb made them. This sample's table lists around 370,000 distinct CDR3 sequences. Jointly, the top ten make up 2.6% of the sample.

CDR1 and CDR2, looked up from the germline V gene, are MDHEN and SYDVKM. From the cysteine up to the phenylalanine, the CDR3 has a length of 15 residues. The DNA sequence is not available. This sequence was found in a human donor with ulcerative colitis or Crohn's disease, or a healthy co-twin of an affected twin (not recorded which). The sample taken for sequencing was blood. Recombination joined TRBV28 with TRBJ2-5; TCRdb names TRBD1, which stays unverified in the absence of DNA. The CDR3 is CASSGGPRYQETQYF.